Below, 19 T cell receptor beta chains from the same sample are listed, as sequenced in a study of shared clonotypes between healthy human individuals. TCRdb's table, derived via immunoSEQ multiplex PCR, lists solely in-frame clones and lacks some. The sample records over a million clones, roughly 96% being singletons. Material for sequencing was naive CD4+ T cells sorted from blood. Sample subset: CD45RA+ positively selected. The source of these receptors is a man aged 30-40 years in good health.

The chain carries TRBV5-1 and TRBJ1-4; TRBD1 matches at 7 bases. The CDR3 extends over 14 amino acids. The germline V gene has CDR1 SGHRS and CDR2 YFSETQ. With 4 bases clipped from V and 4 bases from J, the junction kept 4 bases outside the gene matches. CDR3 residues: CASSLQGINEKLFF. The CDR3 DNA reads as TGCGCCAGCAGCCTACAGGGGATTAATGAAAAACTGTTTTTT.

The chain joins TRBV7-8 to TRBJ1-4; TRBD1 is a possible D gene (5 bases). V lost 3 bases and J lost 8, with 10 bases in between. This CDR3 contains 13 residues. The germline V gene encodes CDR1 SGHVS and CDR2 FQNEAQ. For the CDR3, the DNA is TGTGCCAGCAGCTTCAGGGAAGGCGAAAAACTGTTTTTT. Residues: CASSFREGEKLFF.

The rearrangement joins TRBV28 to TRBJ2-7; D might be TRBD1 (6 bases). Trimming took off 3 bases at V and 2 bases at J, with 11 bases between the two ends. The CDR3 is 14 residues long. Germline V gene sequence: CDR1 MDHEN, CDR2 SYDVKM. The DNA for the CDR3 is TGTGCCAGCAGTTTTGGGACACCCCCCTACGAGCAGTACTTC. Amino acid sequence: CASSFGTPPYEQYF.

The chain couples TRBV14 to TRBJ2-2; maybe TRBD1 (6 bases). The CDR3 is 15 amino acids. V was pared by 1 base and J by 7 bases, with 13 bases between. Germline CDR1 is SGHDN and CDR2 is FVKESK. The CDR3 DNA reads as TGTGCCAGCAGCCAAGCAGCAGGGGCTGGCGGGGAGCTGTTTTTT. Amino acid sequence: CASSQAAGAGGELFF.

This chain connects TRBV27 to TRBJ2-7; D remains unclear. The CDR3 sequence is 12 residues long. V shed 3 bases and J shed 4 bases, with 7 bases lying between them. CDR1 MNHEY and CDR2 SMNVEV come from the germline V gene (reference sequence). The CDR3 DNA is TGTGCCAGCAGTTTCAAGGGATACGAGCAGTACTTC. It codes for CASSFKGYEQYF.

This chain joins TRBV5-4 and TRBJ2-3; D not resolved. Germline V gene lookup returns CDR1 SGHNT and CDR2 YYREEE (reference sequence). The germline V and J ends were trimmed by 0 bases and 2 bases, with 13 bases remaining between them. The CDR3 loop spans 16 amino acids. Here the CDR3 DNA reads TGTGCCAGCAGCTTGGTTGGCGCCGTCTCCACAGATACGCAGTATTTT. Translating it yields CASSLVGAVSTDTQYF.

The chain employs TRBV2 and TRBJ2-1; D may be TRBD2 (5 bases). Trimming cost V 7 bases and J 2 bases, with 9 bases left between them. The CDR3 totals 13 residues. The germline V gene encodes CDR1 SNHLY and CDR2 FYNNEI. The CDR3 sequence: CASIELAYNEQFF. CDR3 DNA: TGTGCCAGCATAGAACTAGCCTACAATGAGCAGTTCTTC. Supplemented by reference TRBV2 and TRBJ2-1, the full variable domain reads EPEVTQTPSHQVTQMGQEVILRCVPISNHLYFYWYRQILGQKVEFLVSFYNNEISEKSEIFDDQFSVERPDGSNFTLKIRSTKLEDSAMYFCASIELAYNEQFFGPGTRLTVL.

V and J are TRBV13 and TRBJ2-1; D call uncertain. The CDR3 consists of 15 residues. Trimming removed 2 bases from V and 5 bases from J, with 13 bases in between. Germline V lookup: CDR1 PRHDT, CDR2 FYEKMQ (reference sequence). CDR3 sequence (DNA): TGTGCCAGCAGCTTATTCCGCGGAAGGCACAATGAGCAGTTCTTC. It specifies CASSLFRGRHNEQFF.

The chain's CDR3 is CASRPDRTFYTGELFF. The CDR3 DNA is TGTGCCAGCAGGCCGGACAGGACCTTTTACACCGGGGAGCTGTTTTTT. The J gene is TRBJ2-2, the V gene TRBV7-2; 7 bases are shared with TRBD1. The CDR3 spans 16 residues. Germline V gene data show CDR1 as SGHTA and CDR2 as FQGNSA. V dropped 6 bases and J dropped 3; count of bases not matched to a gene: 10.

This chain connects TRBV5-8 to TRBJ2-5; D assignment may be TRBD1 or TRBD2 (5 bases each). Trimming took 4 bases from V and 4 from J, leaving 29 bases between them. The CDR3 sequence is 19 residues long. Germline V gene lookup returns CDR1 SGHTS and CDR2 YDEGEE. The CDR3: CASSLSPQIYRDALETQYF. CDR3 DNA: TGTGCCAGCAGCCTGTCTCCTCAGATATACCGGGACGCGCTAGAGACCCAGTACTTC.

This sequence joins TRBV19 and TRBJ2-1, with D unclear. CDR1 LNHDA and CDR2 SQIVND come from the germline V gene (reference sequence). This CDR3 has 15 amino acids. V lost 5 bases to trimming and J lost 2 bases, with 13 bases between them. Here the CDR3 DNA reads TGTGCCAGTAGTGCACGTGGTGGCGCCTACAATGAGCAGTTCTTC. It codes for CASSARGGAYNEQFF. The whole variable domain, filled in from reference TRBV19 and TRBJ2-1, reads DGGITQSPKYLFRKEGQNVTLSCEQNLNHDAMYWYRQDPGQGLRLIYYSQIVNDFQKGDIAEGYSVSREKKESFPLTVTSAQKNPTAFYLCASSARGGAYNEQFFGPGTRLTVL.

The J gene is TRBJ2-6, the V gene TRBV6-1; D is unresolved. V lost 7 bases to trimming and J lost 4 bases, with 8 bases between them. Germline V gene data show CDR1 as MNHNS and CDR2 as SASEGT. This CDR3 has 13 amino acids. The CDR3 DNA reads TGTGCCAGCATTAAAGCCGGGGCCAACGTCCTGACTTTC. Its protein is CASIKAGANVLTF.

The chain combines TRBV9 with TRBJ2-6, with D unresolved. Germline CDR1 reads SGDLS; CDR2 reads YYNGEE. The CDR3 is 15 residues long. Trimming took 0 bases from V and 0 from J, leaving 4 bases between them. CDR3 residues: CASSVGVSGANVLTF. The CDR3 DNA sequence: TGTGCCAGCAGCGTAGGGGTCTCTGGGGCCAACGTCCTGACTTTC. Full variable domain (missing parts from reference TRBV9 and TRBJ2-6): DSGVTQTPKHLITATGQRVTLRCSPRSGDLSVYWYQQSLDQGLQFLIQYYNGEERAKGNILERFSAQQFPDLHSELNLSSLELGDSALYFCASSVGVSGANVLTFGAGSRLTVL.

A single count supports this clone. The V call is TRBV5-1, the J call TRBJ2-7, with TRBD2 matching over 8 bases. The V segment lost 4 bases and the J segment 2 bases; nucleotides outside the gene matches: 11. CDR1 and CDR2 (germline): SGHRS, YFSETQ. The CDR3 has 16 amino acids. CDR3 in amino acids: CASSPGGVAGAYEQYF. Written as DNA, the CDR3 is TGCGCCAGCAGCCCCGGGGGGGTGGCGGGAGCCTACGAGCAGTACTTC.

The CDR3: CASSSNTGTGNTIYF. The CDR3 region has the DNA TGCGCCAGCAGCTCTAACACAGGGACGGGAAACACCATATATTTT. This chain links TRBV5-1 with TRBJ1-3; D is possibly TRBD1 (6 bases). Germline assignment: CDR1 SGHRS and CDR2 YFSETQ. V lost 3 bases and J 4 bases, leaving 14 bases between the germline ends. CDR3 length: 15 amino acids. Full variable domain (remainder filled in from reference TRBV5-1 and TRBJ1-3): KAGVTQTPRYLIKTRGQQVTLSCSPISGHRSVSWYQQTPGQGLQFLFEYFSETQRNKGNFPGRFSGRQFSNSRSEMNVSTLELGDSALYLCASSSNTGTGNTIYFGEGSWLTVV.

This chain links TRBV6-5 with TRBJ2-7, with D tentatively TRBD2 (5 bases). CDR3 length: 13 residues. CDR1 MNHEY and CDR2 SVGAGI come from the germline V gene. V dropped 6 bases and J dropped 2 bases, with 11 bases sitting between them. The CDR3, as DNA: TGTGCCAGCAGACCGGGAAGCACCTACGAGCAGTACTTC. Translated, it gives CASRPGSTYEQYF.

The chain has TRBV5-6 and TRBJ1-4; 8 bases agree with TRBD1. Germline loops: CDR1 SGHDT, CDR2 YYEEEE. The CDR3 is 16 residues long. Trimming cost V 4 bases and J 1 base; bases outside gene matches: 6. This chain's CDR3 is CASSRDRSGTNEKLFF. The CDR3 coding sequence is TGTGCCAGCAGCCGGGACAGGTCGGGAACTAATGAAAAACTGTTTTTT.

For the CDR3, the DNA is TGCAGCGTTGACCCAGGATTGTACGGCGGCTACACCTTC. It encodes CSVDPGLYGGYTF. The chain is built from TRBV29-1 and TRBJ1-2; no clear D gene. From germline, CDR1 is SQVTM and CDR2 ANQGSEA. This CDR3 has 13 amino acids. V was cut by 3 bases and J by 8 bases, with 16 bases left in between.

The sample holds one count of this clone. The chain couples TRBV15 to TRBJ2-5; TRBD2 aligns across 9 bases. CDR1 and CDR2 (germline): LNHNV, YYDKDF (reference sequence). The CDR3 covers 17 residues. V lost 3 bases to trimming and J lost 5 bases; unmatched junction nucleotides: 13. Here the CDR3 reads CATSSGGGRALGETQYF. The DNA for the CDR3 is TGTGCCACCAGCAGTGGCGGCGGGAGGGCCCTAGGGGAGACCCAGTACTTC.